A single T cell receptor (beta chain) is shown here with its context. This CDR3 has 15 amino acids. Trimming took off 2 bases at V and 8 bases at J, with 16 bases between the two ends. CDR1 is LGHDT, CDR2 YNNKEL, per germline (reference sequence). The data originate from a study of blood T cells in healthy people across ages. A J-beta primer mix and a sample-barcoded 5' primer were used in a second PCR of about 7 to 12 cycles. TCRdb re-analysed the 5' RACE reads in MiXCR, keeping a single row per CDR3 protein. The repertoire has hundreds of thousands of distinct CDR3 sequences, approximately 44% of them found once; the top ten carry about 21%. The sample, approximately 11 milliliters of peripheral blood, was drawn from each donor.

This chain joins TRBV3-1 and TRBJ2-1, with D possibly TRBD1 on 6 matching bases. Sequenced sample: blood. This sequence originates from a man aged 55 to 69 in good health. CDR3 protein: CASSQTGTTWDEQFF. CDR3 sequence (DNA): TGTGCCAGCAGCCAAACCGGGACAACCTGGGATGAGCAGTTCTTC.